This T cell receptor beta chain stems from a study of blood T cells in healthy people across ages. General study results and limits: A strong correlation was seen between TCR beta diversity and naive T cell percentage. Greater diversity and more naive CD4+ cells were seen in long-lived donors than in aged donors. Age advanced and TCR beta diversity per million T cells fell, roughly linearly.

Primers used in a second PCR of roughly 6 to 11 cycles were a sample-barcoded 5' primer and a J-beta primer mix. A template-switch adaptor containing 12 random nucleotides labeled each cDNA molecule. TCRdb processed the 5' RACE reads anew with MiXCR; each CDR3 protein has one entry. The sample shows around 970,000 distinct CDR3 sequences, roughly 51% of them seen only once. Details on this clonotype: The antigen remains undetermined.

Germline V CDR1 and CDR2: SGHAT, FQNNGV. There are 17 residues in the CDR3. Trimming pared 3 bases from V and 0 bases from J, leaving 15 bases between. The receptor's source is a woman aged 60 to 75 in good health. The V gene is TRBV11-2, the J gene TRBJ2-1; D might be TRBD2 (5 bases). The sample consisted of blood. Written as DNA, the CDR3 is TGTGCCAGCAGCTTCCGGACTTTAAAAAGCTCCTACAATGAGCAGTTCTTC. Its protein is CASSFRTLKSSYNEQFF.